This TCR beta chain comes out of a study of blood T cell repertoires in COVID-19. About the research overall: PBMCs, B-cell-depleted T cells, or T cells provided the cDNA or gDNA that made up the material.

Per the authors' pipeline: Scientists estimated how many nucleated cells there were by amplifying reference gene primers. Clones were sequenced by immunoSEQ multiplex PCR, and TCRdb holds only the in-frame ones, with some missing. V and J calls plus clone size are reproduced from that table; the DNA served to infer D and trimming. The sample has roughly 92,000 clones; about 90% are singletons. This clone was seen a single time. Germline CDR1 and CDR2: MNHNY and SVGAGI (reference sequence). Trimming took 7 bases from V and 6 from J, leaving 15 bases between them. CDR3 size: 13 residues. The material sequenced was peripheral blood. The receptor's source is a human donor with acute or convalescent COVID-19. The donor label of this sample is uncertain. The V call is TRBV6-6, the J call TRBJ1-1, with D unresolved. CDR3 sequence reads: CASTWEIRAEAFF. The CDR3 bases are TGTGCCAGCACCTGGGAGATACGGGCTGAAGCTTTCTTT.